This T cell receptor (beta chain) was sequenced in a study of cytotoxic CD8 clonotypes in ibrutinib-treated CLL. Study observations and caveats: Against age-matched healthy donors, baseline clonality ran higher and tracked circulating CD8+ T-cell counts.

V was trimmed by 0 bases and J by 5 bases, leaving 3 bases between them. The CDR3 consists of 11 residues. Germline CDR1 reads DFQATT; CDR2 reads SNEGSKA (reference sequence). Target depth was 1 in 200,000 to 1 in 1 million T cells, about 10x per clonotype. Libraries were prepared by immunoSEQ multiplex PCR; TCRdb keeps only in-frame clonotypes and omits some of them. The sample yields roughly 45,000 clones, about 65% seen once. This clone occurred a few times. No antigen is known for it. The specimen comprised PBMCs, sampled after 24 months of ibrutinib treatment. This chain uses TRBV20-1 with TRBJ2-3, with D unclear. This clonotype originated in a human donor with chronic lymphocytic leukemia. The CDR3 sequence: CSARDLDTQYF. For the CDR3, the DNA is TGCAGTGCTAGAGATTTAGATACGCAGTATTTT.